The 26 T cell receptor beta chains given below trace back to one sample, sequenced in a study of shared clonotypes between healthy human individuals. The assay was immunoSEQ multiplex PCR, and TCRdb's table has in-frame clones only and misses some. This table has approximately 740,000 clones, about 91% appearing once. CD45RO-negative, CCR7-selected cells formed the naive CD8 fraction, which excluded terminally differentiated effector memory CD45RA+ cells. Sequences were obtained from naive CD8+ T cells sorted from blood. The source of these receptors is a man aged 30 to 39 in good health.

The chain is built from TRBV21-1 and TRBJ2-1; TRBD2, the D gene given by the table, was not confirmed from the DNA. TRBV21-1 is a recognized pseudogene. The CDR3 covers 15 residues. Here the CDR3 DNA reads TGTGCCAGCAGCAAAGTCCGTTCCGGCTACAATGAGCAGTTCTTC. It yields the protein CASSKVRSGYNEQFF.

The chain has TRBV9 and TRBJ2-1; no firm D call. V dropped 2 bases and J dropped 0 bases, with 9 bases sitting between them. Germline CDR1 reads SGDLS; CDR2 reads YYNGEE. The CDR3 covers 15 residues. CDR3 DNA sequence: TGTGCCAGCAGCGTGGACGCCAGCTCCTACAATGAGCAGTTCTTC. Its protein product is CASSVDASSYNEQFF. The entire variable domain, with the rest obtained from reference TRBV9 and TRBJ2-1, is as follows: DSGVTQTPKHLITATGQRVTLRCSPRSGDLSVYWYQQSLDQGLQFLIQYYNGEERAKGNILERFSAQQFPDLHSELNLSSLELGDSALYFCASSVDASSYNEQFFGPGTRLTVL.

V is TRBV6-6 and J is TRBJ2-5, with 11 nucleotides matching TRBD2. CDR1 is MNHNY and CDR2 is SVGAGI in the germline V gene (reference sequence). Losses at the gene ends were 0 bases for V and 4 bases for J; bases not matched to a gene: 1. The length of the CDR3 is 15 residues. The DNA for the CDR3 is TGTGCCAGCAGTTACTCTCTAGCGGGAGGAGAGACCCAGTACTTC. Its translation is CASSYSLAGGETQYF.

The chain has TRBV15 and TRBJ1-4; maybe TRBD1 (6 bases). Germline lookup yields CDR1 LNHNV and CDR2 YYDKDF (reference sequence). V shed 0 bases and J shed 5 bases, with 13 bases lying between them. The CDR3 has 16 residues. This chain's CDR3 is CATSRDRGALNEKLFF. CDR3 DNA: TGTGCCACCAGCAGAGATCGGGGGGCGTTGAATGAAAAACTGTTTTTT.

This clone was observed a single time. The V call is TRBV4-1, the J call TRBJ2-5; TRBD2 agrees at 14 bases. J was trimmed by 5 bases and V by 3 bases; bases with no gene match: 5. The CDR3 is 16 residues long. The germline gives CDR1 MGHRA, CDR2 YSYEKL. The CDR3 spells CASSQGLAGVGETQYF. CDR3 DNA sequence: TGCGCCAGCAGCCAGGGACTAGCGGGAGTGGGGGAGACCCAGTACTTC.

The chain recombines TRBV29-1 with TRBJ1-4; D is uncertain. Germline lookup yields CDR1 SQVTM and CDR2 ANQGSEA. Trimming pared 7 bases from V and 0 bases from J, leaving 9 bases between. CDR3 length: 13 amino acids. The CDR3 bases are TGCAGCGCGCTGGGTTCAACTAATGAAAAACTGTTTTTT. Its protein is CSALGSTNEKLFF.

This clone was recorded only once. The CDR3 DNA reads as TGTGCCAGCAGCTTAGGGTCTGTCTACGAGCAGTACTTC. This gives the protein CASSLGSVYEQYF. The genes are TRBV7-8 and TRBJ2-7; D remains unclear. V was pared by 1 base and J by 3 bases, with 7 bases between. CDR1 is SGHVS and CDR2 is FQNEAQ in the germline V gene. The length of the CDR3 is 13 residues. Combining the CDR3 with reference TRBV7-8 and TRBJ2-7 gives the whole variable domain GAGVSQSPRYKVAKRGQDVALRCDPISGHVSLFWYQQALGQGPEFLTYFQNEAQLDKSGLPSDRFFAERPEGSVSTLKIQRTQQEDSAVYLCASSLGSVYEQYFGPGTRLTVT.

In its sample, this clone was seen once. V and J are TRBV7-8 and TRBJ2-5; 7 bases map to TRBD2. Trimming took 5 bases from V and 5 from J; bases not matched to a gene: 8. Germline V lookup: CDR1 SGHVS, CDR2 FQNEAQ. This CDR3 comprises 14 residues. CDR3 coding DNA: TGTGCCAGCAGCCCCTCGACTAGCTCGGAGACCCAGTACTTC. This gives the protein CASSPSTSSETQYF. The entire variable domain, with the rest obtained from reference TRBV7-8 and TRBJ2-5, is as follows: GAGVSQSPRYKVAKRGQDVALRCDPISGHVSLFWYQQALGQGPEFLTYFQNEAQLDKSGLPSDRFFAERPEGSVSTLKIQRTQQEDSAVYLCASSPSTSSETQYFGPGTRLLVL.

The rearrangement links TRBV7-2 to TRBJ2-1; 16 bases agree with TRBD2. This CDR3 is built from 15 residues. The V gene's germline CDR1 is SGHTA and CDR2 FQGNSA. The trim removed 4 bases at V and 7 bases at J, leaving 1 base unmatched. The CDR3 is CASSWGLAGGNEQFF. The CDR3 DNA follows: TGTGCCAGCAGCTGGGGACTAGCGGGAGGGAATGAGCAGTTCTTC.

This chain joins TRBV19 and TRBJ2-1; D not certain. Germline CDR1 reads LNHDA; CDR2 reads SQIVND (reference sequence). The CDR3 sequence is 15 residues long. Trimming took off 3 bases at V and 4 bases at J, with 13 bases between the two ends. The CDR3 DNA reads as TGTGCCAGTAGTATTGCCTCCGGCACTTACAATGAGCAGTTCTTC. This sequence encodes CASSIASGTYNEQFF.

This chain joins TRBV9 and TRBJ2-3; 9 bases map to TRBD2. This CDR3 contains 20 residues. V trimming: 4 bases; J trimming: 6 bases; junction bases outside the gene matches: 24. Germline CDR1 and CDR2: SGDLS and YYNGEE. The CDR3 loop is CASSNPGHGEVAGALDTQYF. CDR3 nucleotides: TGTGCCAGCAGCAACCCGGGACATGGAGAGGTAGCGGGAGCTTTGGATACGCAGTATTTT.

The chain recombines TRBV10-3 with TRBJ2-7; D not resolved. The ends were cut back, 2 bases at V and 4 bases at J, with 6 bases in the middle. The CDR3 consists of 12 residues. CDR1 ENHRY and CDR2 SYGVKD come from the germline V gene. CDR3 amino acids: CAISEDGYEQYF. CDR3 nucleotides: TGTGCCATCAGTGAGGACGGATACGAGCAGTACTTC.

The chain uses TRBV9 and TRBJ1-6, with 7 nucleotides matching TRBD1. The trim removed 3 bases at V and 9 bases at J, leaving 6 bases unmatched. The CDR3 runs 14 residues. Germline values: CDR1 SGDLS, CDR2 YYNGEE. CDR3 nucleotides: TGTGCCAGCAGCGGACAGGGCGGAAGTTCACCCCTCCACTTT. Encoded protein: CASSGQGGSSPLHF.

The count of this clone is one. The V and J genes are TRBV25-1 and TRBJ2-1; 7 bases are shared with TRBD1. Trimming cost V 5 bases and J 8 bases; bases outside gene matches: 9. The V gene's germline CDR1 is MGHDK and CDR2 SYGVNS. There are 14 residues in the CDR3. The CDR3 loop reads CASSYYRGGDEQFF. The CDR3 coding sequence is TGTGCCAGCAGTTACTACAGGGGTGGGGATGAGCAGTTCTTC.

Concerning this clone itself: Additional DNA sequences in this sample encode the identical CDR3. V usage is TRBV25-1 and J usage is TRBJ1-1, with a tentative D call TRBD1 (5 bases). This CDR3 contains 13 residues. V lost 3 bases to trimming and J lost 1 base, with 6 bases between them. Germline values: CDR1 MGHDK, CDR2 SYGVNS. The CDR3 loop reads CASSDTGNTEAFF. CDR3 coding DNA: TGTGCCAGCAGTGATACAGGGAACACTGAAGCTTTCTTT.

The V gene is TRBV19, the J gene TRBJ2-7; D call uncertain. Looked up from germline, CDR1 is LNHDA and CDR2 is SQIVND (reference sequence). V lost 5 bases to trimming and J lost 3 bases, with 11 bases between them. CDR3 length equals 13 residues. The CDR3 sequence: CASSLWTDYEQYF. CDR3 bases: TGTGCCAGTAGTCTGTGGACCGACTACGAGCAGTACTTC.

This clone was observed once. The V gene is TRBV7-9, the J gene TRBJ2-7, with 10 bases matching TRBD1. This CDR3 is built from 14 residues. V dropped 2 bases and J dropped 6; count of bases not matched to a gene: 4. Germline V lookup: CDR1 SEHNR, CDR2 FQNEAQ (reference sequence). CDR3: CASSLLRTGGEQYF. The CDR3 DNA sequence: TGTGCCAGCAGCTTACTAAGGACAGGGGGCGAGCAGTACTTC.

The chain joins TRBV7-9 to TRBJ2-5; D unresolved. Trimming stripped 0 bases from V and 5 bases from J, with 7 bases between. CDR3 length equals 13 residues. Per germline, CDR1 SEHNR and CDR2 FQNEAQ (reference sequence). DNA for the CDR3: TGTGCCAGCAGCTTAGCAGGGTTTGAGACCCAGTACTTC. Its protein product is CASSLAGFETQYF.

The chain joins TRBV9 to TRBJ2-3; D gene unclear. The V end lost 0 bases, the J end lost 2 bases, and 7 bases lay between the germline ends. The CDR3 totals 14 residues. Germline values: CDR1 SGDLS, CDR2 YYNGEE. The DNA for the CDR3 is TGTGCCAGCAGCGTAGGGAATCCCACAGATACGCAGTATTTT. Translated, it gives CASSVGNPTDTQYF.

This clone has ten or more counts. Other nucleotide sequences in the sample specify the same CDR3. CDR3 loop: CASSRGVYEQYF. The CDR3 DNA follows: TGTGCCAGCTCAAGGGGAGTCTACGAGCAGTACTTC. V gene TRBV28 combines with J gene TRBJ2-7; the D call may be TRBD1 or TRBD2 (5 bases each). Between the trimmed V and J ends, which lost 8 bases and 3 bases, there was a span of 11 bases. The germline CDR1 and CDR2 sequences are MDHEN and SYDVKM. The CDR3 covers 12 residues.

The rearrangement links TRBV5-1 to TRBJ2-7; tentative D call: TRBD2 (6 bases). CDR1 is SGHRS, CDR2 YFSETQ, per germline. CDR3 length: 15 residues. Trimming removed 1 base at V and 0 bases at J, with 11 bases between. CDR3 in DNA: TGCGCCAGCAGCTTGAGTCTAGCGAGCTCCTACGAGCAGTACTTC. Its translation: CASSLSLASSYEQYF. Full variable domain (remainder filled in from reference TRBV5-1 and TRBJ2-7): KAGVTQTPRYLIKTRGQQVTLSCSPISGHRSVSWYQQTPGQGLQFLFEYFSETQRNKGNFPGRFSGRQFSNSRSEMNVSTLELGDSALYLCASSLSLASSYEQYFGPGTRLTVT.

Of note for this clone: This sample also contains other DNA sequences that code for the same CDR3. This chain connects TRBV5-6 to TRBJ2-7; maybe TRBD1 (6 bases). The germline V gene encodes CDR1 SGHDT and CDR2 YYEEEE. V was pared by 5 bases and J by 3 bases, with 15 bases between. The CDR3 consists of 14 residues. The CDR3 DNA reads TGTGCCAGCAGTTTCCGGGACAACCTCTACGAGCAGTACTTC. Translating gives CASSFRDNLYEQYF. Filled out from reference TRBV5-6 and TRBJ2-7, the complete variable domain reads DAGVTQSPTHLIKTRGQQVTLRCSPKSGHDTVSWYQQALGQGPQFIFQYYEEEERQRGNFPDRFSGHQFPNYSSELNVNALLLGDSALYLCASSFRDNLYEQYFGPGTRLTVT.

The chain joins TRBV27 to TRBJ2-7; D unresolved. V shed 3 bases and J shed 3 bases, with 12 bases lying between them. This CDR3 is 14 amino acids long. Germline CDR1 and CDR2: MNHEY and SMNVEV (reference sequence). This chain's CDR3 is CASSFGESIYEQYF. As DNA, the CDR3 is TGTGCCAGCAGTTTTGGTGAAAGCATCTACGAGCAGTACTTC.

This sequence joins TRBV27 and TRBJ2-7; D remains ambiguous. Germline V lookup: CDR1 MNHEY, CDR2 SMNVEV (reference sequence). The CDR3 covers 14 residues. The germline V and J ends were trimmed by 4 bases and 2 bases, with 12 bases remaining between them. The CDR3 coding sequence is TGTGCCAGCAGTTATTCACACGGACCCTACGAGCAGTACTTC. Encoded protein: CASSYSHGPYEQYF.

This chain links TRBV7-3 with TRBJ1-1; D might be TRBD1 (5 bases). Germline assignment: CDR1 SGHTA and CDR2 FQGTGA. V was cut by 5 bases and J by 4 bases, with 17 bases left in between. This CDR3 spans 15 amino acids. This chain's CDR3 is CASSPNGGGGTEAFF. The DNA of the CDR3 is TGTGCCAGCAGCCCCAATGGCGGTGGGGGCACTGAAGCTTTCTTT.

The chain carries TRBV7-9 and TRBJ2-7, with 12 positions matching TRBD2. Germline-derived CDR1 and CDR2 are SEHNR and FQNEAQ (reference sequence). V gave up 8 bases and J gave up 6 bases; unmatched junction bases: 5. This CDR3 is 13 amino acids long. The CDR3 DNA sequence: TGTGCCAGCTGGGGACTAGCGGGCCGCGAGCAGTACTTC. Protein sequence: CASWGLAGREQYF.